The T cell receptor beta chain described here comes from a study of T cells in localized non-small cell lung cancer. Findings and limits, study-wide: For the top 100 tumor clones, a median about 56 also appeared in adjacent lung. Uninvolved adjacent lung had more T cell clonality than any other tissue, topping tumor. Among blood samples, higher T cell density accompanied longer overall survival. Because researchers sequenced only one region of the tumor, heterogeneity is still possible.

Here immunoSEQ multiplex PCR was the method, and the copy in TCRdb shows in-frame clones only, minus some. The sample has 28,000 or so clones; 75% to 95% are singletons. In regard to this clone: The antigen remains unidentified.

Specimen: peripheral blood, collected before any cancer treatment. The source is a female donor of 60 years or more with stage II squamous cell lung carcinoma.

The CDR3 sequence is CASSQCAGPTGELFF. As DNA, the CDR3 is TGCGCCAGCAGTCAATGTGCAGGGCCCACCGGGGAGCTGTTTTTT. This sequence joins TRBV23-1 and TRBJ2-2; the D gene is possibly TRBD1 (5 bases). TRBV23-1 qualifies as an ORF whose function is uncertain. V lost 1 base and J 4 bases, leaving 10 bases between the germline ends. The CDR3 totals 15 residues.